This entry lists 31 T cell receptor beta chains sequenced from one sample in a study of T cell repertoires in cytomegalovirus infection. TCRdb independently ran MiXCR on the reads; one entry per CDR3 protein. This sample carries some 240,000 distinct CDR3 sequences, more than 15% of them seen once, and the ten largest clones take about half. What was sequenced was CD8+ T cells from PBMCs. The receptors were gathered from a human donor in good health (CMV status not recorded). Some clones in this sample may be carry-over from other donors' samples.

The rearrangement joins TRBV7-9 to TRBJ2-7; 7 positions agree with TRBD2. Trimming took 5 bases from V and 0 from J; bases not matched to a gene: 7. Germline CDR1 SEHNR, CDR2 FQNEAQ (reference sequence). This CDR3 is 15 amino acids long. The CDR3 reads CASSKRDGSSYEQYF. The CDR3 nucleotides are TGTGCCAGCAGCAAGCGGGACGGAAGCTCCTACGAGCAGTACTTC.

In this sample, this clonotype turned up a few times. This chain links TRBV11-2 with TRBJ2-5, with D maybe TRBD2 (6 bases). This CDR3 comprises 15 residues. Germline V lookup: CDR1 SGHAT, CDR2 FQNNGV. The V end was cut by 3 bases, the J end by 1 base, with 12 bases between. CDR3 in DNA: TGTGCCAGCAGCTTGGTTTGGGGGGTCCAAGAGACCCAGTACTTC. It is translated as CASSLVWGVQETQYF.

The chain has TRBV6-5 and TRBJ2-1; D remains ambiguous. CDR3 length equals 13 residues. Trimming left V 0 bases short and J 10 bases short, with 10 bases between. Germline V gives CDR1 MNHEY, CDR2 SVGAGI. The CDR3 region has the DNA TGTGCCAGCAGTTACTCTCCAGGTTACGAGCAGTTCTTC. Translation: CASSYSPGYEQFF.

This clonotype rates as medium-sized. This chain uses TRBV28 with TRBJ1-6, with 8 bases fitting TRBD1. The CDR3 extends over 15 amino acids. Germline V gene lookup returns CDR1 MDHEN and CDR2 SYDVKM. J lost 5 bases, V lost 4 bases, and 4 bases had no gene match. CDR3 region: CASSSGTGDNSPLHF. Written as DNA, the CDR3 is TGTGCCAGCAGTTCGGGGACAGGAGATAATTCACCCCTCCACTTT.

The DNA of the CDR3 is TGTGCCAGCAGTTCCCCAGGGGGGGTAGCGTCCGGGGAGCTGTTTTTT. Amino acid sequence: CASSSPGGVASGELFF. This sequence joins TRBV27 and TRBJ2-2; perhaps D is TRBD1 or TRBD2 (7 bases each). CDR1 and CDR2 (germline): MNHEY, SMNVEV (reference sequence). This CDR3 region has 16 residues. V was shortened by 4 bases and J by 6 bases, with 18 bases between the two germline ends.

This chain joins TRBV29-1 and TRBJ2-7; the match to TRBD1 covers 7 bases. The germline gives CDR1 SQVTM, CDR2 ANQGSEA. The CDR3 is 13 amino acids. J gave up 3 bases and V 5 bases, and 7 bases lay outside the gene matches. CDR3 bases: TGCAGCGTTAGGACAGGAGGAGTCTACGAGCAGTACTTC. It codes for CSVRTGGVYEQYF.

This chain connects TRBV29-1 to TRBJ2-1; TRBD2 is a possible D gene (5 bases). V was pared by 7 bases and J by 5 bases, with 12 bases between. Per the germline V gene, CDR1 is SQVTM and CDR2 is ANQGSEA. CDR3 size: 12 residues. CDR3 coding DNA: TGCAGCGCCCGGGGTCCGGACAATGAGCAGTTCTTC. It codes for CSARGPDNEQFF.

This clonotype was observed a handful of times. This chain joins TRBV6-6 and TRBJ1-4, with a possible D match to TRBD1 (6 bases). The length of the CDR3 is 14 residues. The V gene lost 7 bases and the J gene lost 4 bases, with 13 bases spanning the gap. CDR1 and CDR2 (germline): MNHNY, SVGAGI (reference sequence). The CDR3 coding sequence is TGTGCCAGCACCAAGGGGGGGTTTAATGAAAAACTGTTTTTT. Its translation is CASTKGGFNEKLFF.

The chain employs TRBV4-1 and TRBJ2-7; maybe TRBD1 (8 bases). Trimming cost V 5 bases and J 4 bases, with 24 bases left between them. From germline, CDR1 is MGHRA and CDR2 YSYEKL. This CDR3 is 17 amino acids long. CDR3 DNA: TGCGCCAGCAGCACCCCTAGGGAGGGACAGGTATCTTACGAGCAGTACTTC. Its translation is CASSTPREGQVSYEQYF.

This clonotype was seen a few times. The genes are TRBV29-1 and TRBJ2-2; D may be TRBD2 (5 bases). Trimming cost V 1 base and J 3 bases, with 9 bases left between them. This CDR3 contains 14 residues. The V gene's germline CDR1 is SQVTM and CDR2 ANQGSEA. As DNA, the CDR3 is TGCAGCGTTGAAGGTCTAGCCGACACCGGGGAGCTGTTTTTT. Translating gives CSVEGLADTGELFF.

Remarks on this clonotype: This may arise from a read error, as a much more abundant clone is one base away. The chain joins TRBV5-6 to TRBJ2-7; no firm D call. Per the germline V gene, CDR1 is SGHDT and CDR2 is YYEEEE. Trimming shortened V by 2 bases and J by 3 bases, and 12 bases separated the two germline ends. The CDR3 runs to 14 residues. As DNA, the CDR3 is TGTGCCAGCAGCTTCGGTGACTTGTACTACGAGCAGTACTTC. The encoded protein is CASSFGDLYYEQYF.

Many counts were recorded for this clonotype. The chain links TRBV6-5 to TRBJ2-6, with 10 bases that match TRBD1. Germline V CDR1 and CDR2: MNHEY, SVGAGI. CDR3 length equals 18 residues. Trimming took 1 base from V and 0 from J; bases not matched to a gene: 3. CDR3 amino acids: CASSYFGTGASGANVLTF. The CDR3 bases are TGTGCCAGCAGTTACTTTGGGACAGGGGCCTCTGGGGCCAACGTCCTGACTTTC.

This clonotype has only a few counts. CDR3 loop: CASGLTGNTIYF. The CDR3 coding sequence is TGTGCTAGTGGCTTAACTGGAAACACCATATATTTT. The J gene is TRBJ1-3, the V gene TRBV12-5; D remains ambiguous. Trimming cost V 6 bases and J 2 bases, with 5 bases left between them. This CDR3 is built from 12 residues. In germline, CDR1 is LGHNT, CDR2 FRNRAP.

This clonotype showed up many times. CDR3 loop: CASSLAFLGGDNEQFF. The DNA of the CDR3 is TGTGCCAGCAGTTTAGCGTTTTTGGGGGGGGACAATGAGCAGTTCTTC. The rearrangement uses TRBV12-3 or TRBV12-4 and TRBJ2-1; TRBD2 agrees at 7 bases. The CDR3 length is 16 residues. V lost 0 bases and J lost 5; bases outside the gene matches: 7.

The chain carries TRBV20-1 and TRBJ2-7; TRBD1 might be the D (6 bases). CDR1 and CDR2 from the germline V gene are DFQATT and SNEGSKA (reference sequence). The CDR3 is 14 amino acids. V dropped 0 bases and J dropped 0 bases, with 9 bases sitting between them. This chain's CDR3 is CSARDRGISYEQYF. The CDR3, as DNA: TGCAGTGCTAGAGACAGGGGAATCTCCTACGAGCAGTACTTC.

The CDR3 region is CASSPGGAPYNEQFF. For the CDR3, the DNA is TGTGCCAGCAGTCCCGGGGGGGCCCCCTACAATGAGCAGTTCTTC. The V and J genes are TRBV12-3 or TRBV12-4 and TRBJ2-1, with 8 bases that match TRBD2. V was pared by 5 bases and J by 2 bases, with 5 bases of the junction left unmatched. The CDR3 sequence is 15 residues long.

The chain couples TRBV20-1 to TRBJ2-2; 11 bases fit TRBD1. The length of the CDR3 is 15 residues. With V trimmed by 6 bases and J by 5 bases, 8 bases remained unmatched. The germline gives CDR1 DFQATT, CDR2 SNEGSKA (reference sequence). The CDR3 DNA sequence: TGCAGTGCAAACCGGGACAGGGGGTCTACCGGGGAGCTGTTTTTT. Translated, it gives CSANRDRGSTGELFF.

In this sample, this clonotype turned up a few times. This rearrangement joins TRBV20-1 to TRBJ1-1, with D tentatively TRBD1 (6 bases). V lost 0 bases and J lost 6, with 17 bases in between. Germline V gives CDR1 DFQATT, CDR2 SNEGSKA (reference sequence). The CDR3 extends over 15 amino acids. The CDR3 protein is CSARDLTGGWSEAFF. For the CDR3, the DNA is TGCAGTGCTAGAGATCTGACAGGAGGGTGGTCTGAAGCTTTCTTT.

This clonotype was observed a handful of times. V usage is TRBV7-4 and J usage is TRBJ2-5, with D perhaps matching TRBD1 or TRBD2 (5 bases each). V was trimmed by 5 bases and J by 10 bases, leaving 23 bases between them. From germline, CDR1 is SGHVT and CDR2 SQSDAQ. CDR3 length: 15 amino acids. CDR3: CASSQPGPQLYDQYF. The CDR3 nucleotides are TGTGCCAGCAGCCAACCGGGACCCCAACTGTACGACCAGTACTTC.

The table lists this clonotype with a few counts. The genes are TRBV10-3 and TRBJ2-7, with 7 bases lining up with TRBD1. The germline V gene has CDR1 ENHRY and CDR2 SYGVKD. CDR3 length equals 11 residues. Trimming at V came to 8 bases and at J to 5 bases, leaving 3 bases not matched to a gene. In nucleotides, the CDR3 is TGTGCCATCGAAACAGGGGACGAGCAGTACTTC. This translates into CAIETGDEQYF.

This clonotype was picked up a small number of times. This chain connects TRBV7-6 to TRBJ2-3; the match to TRBD2 covers 7 bases. The germline gives CDR1 SGHVS, CDR2 FNYEAQ. CDR3 size: 16 residues. Trimming at V came to 0 bases and at J to 0 bases, leaving 3 bases not matched to a gene. CDR3 loop: CASSLALAASTDTQYF. The CDR3 bases are TGTGCCAGCAGCTTAGCGCTAGCGGCCAGCACAGATACGCAGTATTTT.

This clonotype has only a few counts. The V call is TRBV6-5, the J call TRBJ2-7, with 8 nucleotides matching TRBD2. CDR3 length equals 19 residues. Germline CDR1 reads MNHEY; CDR2 reads SVGAGI. V trimming: 0 bases; J trimming: 0 bases; junction bases outside the gene matches: 13. In DNA form, the CDR3 reads TGTGCCAGCAGTTACTCGGTTGGGGGACAAGCGGGGGCCTCCTACGAGCAGTACTTC. Encoded protein: CASSYSVGGQAGASYEQYF.

Comment on this clonotype: This may be a read error, as it is one base from a much larger clone. This chain connects TRBV12-3 or TRBV12-4 to TRBJ1-1, with 7 bases identical to TRBD1. CDR3 length equals 12 residues. V lost 6 bases and J lost 7; bases outside the gene matches: 5. The CDR3 DNA follows: TGTGCCAGCAGCTTGGGACAGAGTGAAGCTTTCTTT. Protein: CASSLGQSEAFF.

The table lists this clonotype with many counts. The chain links TRBV11-2 to TRBJ2-7; perhaps TRBD2 as D (5 bases). Germline V gene sequence: CDR1 SGHAT, CDR2 FQNNGV. The CDR3 length is 15 residues. V was trimmed by 0 bases and J by 2 bases, leaving 11 bases between them. The CDR3 is CASSLDPSGTYEQYF. CDR3 DNA sequence: TGTGCCAGCAGCTTAGATCCATCCGGGACCTACGAGCAGTACTTC.

The J gene is TRBJ2-7, the V gene TRBV6-5; 9 bases match TRBD2. J was trimmed by 0 bases and V by 0 bases; bases with no gene match: 6. CDR3 length equals 17 residues. In germline, CDR1 is MNHEY, CDR2 SVGAGI. The DNA of the CDR3 is TGTGCCAGCAGTTACTCGAGGGCTAGCGGGGACTCCTACGAGCAGTACTTC. This codes for CASSYSRASGDSYEQYF.

This clonotype was counted at least ten times. The chain carries TRBV5-1 and TRBJ1-1; 7 nucleotides agree with TRBD1. V gave up 7 bases and J gave up 3 bases; unmatched junction bases: 6. The germline V gene encodes CDR1 SGHRS and CDR2 YFSETQ. The CDR3 is 13 residues long. CDR3 amino acids: CASRQGTDTEAFF. In DNA, the CDR3 is TGCGCCAGCCGGCAAGGGACAGACACTGAAGCTTTCTTT.

This clonotype was detected many times. J is TRBJ2-1 and V is TRBV5-6; D may match TRBD1 or TRBD2 (6 bases each). Germline loops: CDR1 SGHDT, CDR2 YYEEEE. V lost 7 bases to trimming and J lost 4 bases, with 15 bases between them. The CDR3 runs to 14 residues. The CDR3 nucleotides read TGTGCCAGCCGTACTTGGGGGGCGTACAATGAGCAGTTCTTC. It yields the protein CASRTWGAYNEQFF.

The rearrangement links TRBV2 to TRBJ1-5, with 11 bases aligning to TRBD1. The V and J ends lost 6 bases and 4 bases, in that order; junction bases with no gene match: 5. This CDR3 has 15 residues. In germline, CDR1 is SNHLY, CDR2 FYNNEI. The CDR3 here is CASRGDRGFNQPQHF. The CDR3 DNA sequence: TGTGCCAGCAGGGGGGACAGGGGGTTTAATCAGCCCCAGCATTTT.

The gene calls are TRBV6-1 and TRBJ2-5, with 11 bases that match TRBD2. Per germline, CDR1 MNHNS and CDR2 SASEGT. The junction had 13 bases not matched to a gene; V was cut back by 7 bases and J by 3 bases. This CDR3 has 17 amino acids. This chain's CDR3 is CASTYVMTSGTEETQYF. Here the CDR3 DNA reads TGTGCCAGCACCTACGTCATGACTAGCGGGACTGAAGAGACCCAGTACTTC.

The chain uses TRBV19 and TRBJ2-2; 8 bases agree with TRBD1. The CDR3 sequence is 19 residues long. Germline CDR1 and CDR2: LNHDA and SQIVND (reference sequence). The trim removed 3 bases at V and 3 bases at J, leaving 15 bases unmatched. DNA of the CDR3: TGTGCCAGTAGTATGGGGATAGTCATCAGGGGGCCGGACACCGGGGAGCTGTTTTTT. Its protein product is CASSMGIVIRGPDTGELFF.

This clonotype turned up a few times. This chain links TRBV5-1 with TRBJ2-1, with unresolved D. The CDR3 has 15 amino acids. The germline V gene encodes CDR1 SGHRS and CDR2 YFSETQ. V gave up 4 bases and J gave up 0 bases, with 11 bases separating them. CDR3 sequence reads: CASSEASSSYNEQFF. The CDR3 bases are TGCGCCAGCAGCGAAGCGTCGAGCTCCTACAATGAGCAGTTCTTC.